This passage covers 7 T cell receptor beta chains from one sample sequenced in a study of blood T cells in healthy people across ages. The use of a sample-barcoded 5' primer and a J-beta primer mix characterized a second PCR of roughly 7 to 11 cycles. Each CDR3 protein gets one entry after TCRdb re-called the 5' RACE reads with MiXCR. Among around 1,000,000 distinct CDR3 sequences listed, 20% to 25% were seen once. Separately, the same data were catalogued under a study of T cells of mothers and their children.

What was sequenced was blood. The origin of the receptors is a girl aged 2 to 10 in good health.

This clonotype was counted between two and nine times. The rearrangement links TRBV7-9 to TRBJ1-1; D is uncertain. The CDR3 runs to 9 residues. Trimming cost V 4 bases and J 7 bases, with 1 base left between them. CDR1 is SEHNR and CDR2 is FQNEAQ in the germline V gene (reference sequence). The CDR3 nucleotides read TGTGCCAGCAGCTGTGAAGCTTTCTTT. Translation: CASSCEAFF.

This clonotype was observed a handful of times. V gene TRBV29-1 combines with J gene TRBJ2-7, with 8 bases aligning to TRBD1. This CDR3 is 13 amino acids long. Germline V gives CDR1 SQVTM, CDR2 ANQGSEA. V gave up 7 bases and J gave up 0 bases; unmatched junction bases: 5. CDR3 DNA sequence: TGCAGCGCACGACAGGGGCCCTCCTACGAGCAGTACTTC. Protein product: CSARQGPSYEQYF.

About this clonotype itself: A much larger clone lies a single base off, so this may be a read error. This chain connects TRBV20-1 to TRBJ2-1; D ambiguous. V was cut by 6 bases and J by 8 bases, with 8 bases left in between. The germline CDR1 and CDR2 sequences are DFQATT and SNEGSKA (reference sequence). The CDR3 loop spans 10 amino acids. The CDR3 DNA sequence: TGCAGTGCCATCGATGATGAGCAGTTCTTC. This sequence encodes CSAIDDEQFF.

This chain connects TRBV6-1 to TRBJ1-4, with 7 bases matching TRBD1. Germline V gene data show CDR1 as MNHNS and CDR2 as SASEGT. V lost 4 bases, J lost 5 bases, and 7 bases stayed unmatched. The CDR3 is 15 residues long. The CDR3 loop reads CASSALTGINEKLFF. The CDR3 nucleotides read TGTGCCAGCAGTGCCCTGACAGGGATCAATGAAAAACTGTTTTTT.

This chain links TRBV6-1 with TRBJ2-5; no definite D call. The germline gives CDR1 MNHNS, CDR2 SASEGT. This CDR3 is built from 12 residues. Trimming removed 7 bases at V and 5 bases at J, with 11 bases between. The chain's CDR3 is CASTARAETQYF. Here the CDR3 DNA reads TGTGCCAGCACCGCTCGGGCGGAGACCCAGTACTTC.

This clonotype was observed once. The chain employs TRBV29-1 and TRBJ1-1; TRBD1 is a possible D gene (5 bases). Per germline, CDR1 SQVTM and CDR2 ANQGSEA. The CDR3 totals 11 residues. V lost 4 bases to trimming and J lost 6 bases, with 9 bases between them. The CDR3 here is CSVGRDAEAFF. The DNA of the CDR3 is TGCAGCGTTGGCAGGGACGCTGAAGCTTTCTTT.

The rearrangement uses TRBV14 and TRBJ1-1; D is undetermined. This CDR3 has 12 residues. V was cut by 0 bases and J by 11 bases, with 10 bases left in between. The V gene's germline CDR1 is SGHDN and CDR2 FVKESK. DNA of the CDR3: TGTGCCAGCAGCCAAGAGCCCTCGAACGCTTTCTTT. As protein: CASSQEPSNAFF.